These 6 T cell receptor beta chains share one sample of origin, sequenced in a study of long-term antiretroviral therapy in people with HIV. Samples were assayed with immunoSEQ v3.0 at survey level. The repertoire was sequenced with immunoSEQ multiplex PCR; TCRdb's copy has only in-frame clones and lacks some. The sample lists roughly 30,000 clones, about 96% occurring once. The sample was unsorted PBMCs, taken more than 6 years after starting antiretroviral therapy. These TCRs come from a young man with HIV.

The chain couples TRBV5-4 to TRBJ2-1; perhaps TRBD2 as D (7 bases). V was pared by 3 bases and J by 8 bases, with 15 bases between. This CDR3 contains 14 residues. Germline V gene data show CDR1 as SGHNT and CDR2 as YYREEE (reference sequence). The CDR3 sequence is CASSSGGSGYEQFF. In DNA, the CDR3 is TGTGCCAGCAGCTCGGGGGGCTCCGGGTATGAGCAGTTCTTC.

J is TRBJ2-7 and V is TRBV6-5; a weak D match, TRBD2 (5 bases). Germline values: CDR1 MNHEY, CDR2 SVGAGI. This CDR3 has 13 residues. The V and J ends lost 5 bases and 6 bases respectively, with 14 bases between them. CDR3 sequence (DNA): TGTGCCAGCAGTAACCCGGACTTATCCGAGCAGTACTTC. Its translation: CASSNPDLSEQYF.

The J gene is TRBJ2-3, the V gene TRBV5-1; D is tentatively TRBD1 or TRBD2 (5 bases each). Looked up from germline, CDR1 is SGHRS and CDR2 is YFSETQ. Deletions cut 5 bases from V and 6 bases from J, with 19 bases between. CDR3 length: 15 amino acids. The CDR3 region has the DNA TGCGCCAGCAGATCAGACGGGGCCGTCATTGATACGCAGTATTTT. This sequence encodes CASRSDGAVIDTQYF.

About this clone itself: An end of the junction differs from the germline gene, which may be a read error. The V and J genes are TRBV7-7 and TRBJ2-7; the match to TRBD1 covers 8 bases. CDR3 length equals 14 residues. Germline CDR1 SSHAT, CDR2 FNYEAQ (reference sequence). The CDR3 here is CASSPGQGGLEQYF. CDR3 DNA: TGTGCTAGCAGCCCAGGACAGGGCGGTCTCGAGCAGTACTTC.

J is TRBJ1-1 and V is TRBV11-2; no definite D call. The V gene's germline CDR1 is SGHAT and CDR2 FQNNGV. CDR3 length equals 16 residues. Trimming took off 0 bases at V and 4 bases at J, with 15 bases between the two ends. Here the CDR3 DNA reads TGTGCCAGCAGCTTAGAGTTCGGACGGAGAAGCACTGAAGCTTTCTTT. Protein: CASSLEFGRRSTEAFF.

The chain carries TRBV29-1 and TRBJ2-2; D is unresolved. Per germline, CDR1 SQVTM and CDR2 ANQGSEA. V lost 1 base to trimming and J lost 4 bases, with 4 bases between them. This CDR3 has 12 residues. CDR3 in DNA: TGCAGCGTTGAAGGGCCCACCGGGGAGCTGTTTTTT. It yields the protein CSVEGPTGELFF.